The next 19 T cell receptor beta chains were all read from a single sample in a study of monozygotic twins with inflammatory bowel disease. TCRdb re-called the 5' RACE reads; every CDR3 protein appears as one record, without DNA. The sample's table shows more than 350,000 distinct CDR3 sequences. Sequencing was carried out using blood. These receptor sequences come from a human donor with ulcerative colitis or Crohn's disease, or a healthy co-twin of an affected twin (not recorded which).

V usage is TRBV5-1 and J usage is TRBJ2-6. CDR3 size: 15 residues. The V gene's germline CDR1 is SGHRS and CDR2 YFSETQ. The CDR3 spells CASSFDLSGANVLTF. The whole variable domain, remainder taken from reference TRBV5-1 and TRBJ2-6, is KAGVTQTPRYLIKTRGQQVTLSCSPISGHRSVSWYQQTPGQGLQFLFEYFSETQRNKGNFPGRFSGRQFSNSRSEMNVSTLELGDSALYLCASSFDLSGANVLTFGAGSRLTVL.

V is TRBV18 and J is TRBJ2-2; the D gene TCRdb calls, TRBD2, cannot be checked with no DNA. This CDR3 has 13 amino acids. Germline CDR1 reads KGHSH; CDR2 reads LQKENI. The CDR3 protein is CATTSANTGELFF.

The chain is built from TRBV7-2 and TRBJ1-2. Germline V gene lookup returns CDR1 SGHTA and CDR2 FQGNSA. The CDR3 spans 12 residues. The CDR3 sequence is CASRDDNYGYTF.

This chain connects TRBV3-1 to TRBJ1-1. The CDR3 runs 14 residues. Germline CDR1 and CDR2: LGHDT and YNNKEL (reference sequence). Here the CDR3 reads CASSPTLGGTEAFF.

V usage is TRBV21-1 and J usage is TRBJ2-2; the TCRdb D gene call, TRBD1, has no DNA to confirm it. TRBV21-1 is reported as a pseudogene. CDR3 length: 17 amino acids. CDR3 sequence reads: CASSSRSGTEGTGELFF.

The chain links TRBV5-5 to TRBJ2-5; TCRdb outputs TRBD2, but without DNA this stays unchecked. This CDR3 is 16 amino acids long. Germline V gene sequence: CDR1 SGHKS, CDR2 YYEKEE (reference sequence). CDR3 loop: CASSLGGLAERETQYF.

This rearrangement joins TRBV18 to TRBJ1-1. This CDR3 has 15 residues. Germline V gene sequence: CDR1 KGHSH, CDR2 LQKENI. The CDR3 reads CASSPALLENTEAFF.

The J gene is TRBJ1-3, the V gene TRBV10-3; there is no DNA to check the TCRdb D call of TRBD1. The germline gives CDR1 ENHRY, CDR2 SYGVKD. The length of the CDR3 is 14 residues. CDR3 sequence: CAISTTGAGNTIYF.

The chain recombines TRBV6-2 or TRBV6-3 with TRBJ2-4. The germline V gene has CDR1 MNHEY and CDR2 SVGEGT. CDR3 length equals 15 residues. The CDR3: CASRTAGLAKNIQYF.

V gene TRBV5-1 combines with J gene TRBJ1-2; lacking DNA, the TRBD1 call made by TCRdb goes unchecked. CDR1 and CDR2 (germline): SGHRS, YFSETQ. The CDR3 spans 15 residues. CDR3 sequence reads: CASSFRKTGDYGYTF.

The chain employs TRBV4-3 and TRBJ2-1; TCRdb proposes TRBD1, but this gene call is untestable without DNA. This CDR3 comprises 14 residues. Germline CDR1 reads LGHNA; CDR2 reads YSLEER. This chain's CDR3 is CASSLRGAGNEQFF.

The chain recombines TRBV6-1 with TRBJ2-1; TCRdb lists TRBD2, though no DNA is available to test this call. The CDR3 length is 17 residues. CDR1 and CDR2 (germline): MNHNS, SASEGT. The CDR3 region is CASGPAGSGRGVNEQFF.

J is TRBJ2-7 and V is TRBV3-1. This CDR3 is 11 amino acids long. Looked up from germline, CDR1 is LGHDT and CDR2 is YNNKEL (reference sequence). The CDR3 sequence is CASSQAYEQYF.

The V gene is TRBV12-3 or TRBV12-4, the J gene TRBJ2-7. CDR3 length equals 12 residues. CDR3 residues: CASSESSYEQYF.

CDR3 loop: CSAITGHLLMNTEAFF. The chain joins TRBV20-1 to TRBJ1-1; TCRdb's D call, TRBD1, is unchecked because there is no DNA. This CDR3 is 16 amino acids long. CDR1 is DFQATT and CDR2 is SNEGSKA in the germline V gene (reference sequence).

The CDR3 reads CASSTEDGYEQYF. This chain uses TRBV6-5 with TRBJ2-7. Per the germline V gene, CDR1 is MNHEY and CDR2 is SVGAGI. This CDR3 is 13 amino acids long.

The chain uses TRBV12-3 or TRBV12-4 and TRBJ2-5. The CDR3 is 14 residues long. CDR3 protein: CASSFGSKGETQYF.

The CDR3 region is CASRGREETQYF. The rearrangement joins TRBV23-1 to TRBJ2-5; TCRdb returns TRBD2, unconfirmable since there is no DNA. TRBV23-1 is placed among ORFs of uncertain function. The CDR3 has 12 residues.

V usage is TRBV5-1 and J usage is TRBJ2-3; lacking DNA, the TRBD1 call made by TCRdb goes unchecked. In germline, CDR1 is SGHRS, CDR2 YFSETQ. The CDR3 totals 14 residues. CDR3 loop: CASSLGRTADTQYF. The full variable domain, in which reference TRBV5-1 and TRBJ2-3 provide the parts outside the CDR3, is KAGVTQTPRYLIKTRGQQVTLSCSPISGHRSVSWYQQTPGQGLQFLFEYFSETQRNKGNFPGRFSGRQFSNSRSEMNVSTLELGDSALYLCASSLGRTADTQYFGPGTRLTVL.